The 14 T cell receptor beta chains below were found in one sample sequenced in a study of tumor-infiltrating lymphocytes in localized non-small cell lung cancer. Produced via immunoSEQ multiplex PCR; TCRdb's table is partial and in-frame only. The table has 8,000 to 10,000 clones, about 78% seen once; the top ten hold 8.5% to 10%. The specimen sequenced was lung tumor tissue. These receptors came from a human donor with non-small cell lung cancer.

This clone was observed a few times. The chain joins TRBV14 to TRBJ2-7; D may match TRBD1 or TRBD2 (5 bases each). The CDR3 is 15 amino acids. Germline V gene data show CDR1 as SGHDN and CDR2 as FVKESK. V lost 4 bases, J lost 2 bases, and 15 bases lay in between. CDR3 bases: TGTGCCAGCAGCCGTCAATCCGGGACCACCTACGAGCAGTACTTC. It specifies CASSRQSGTTYEQYF.

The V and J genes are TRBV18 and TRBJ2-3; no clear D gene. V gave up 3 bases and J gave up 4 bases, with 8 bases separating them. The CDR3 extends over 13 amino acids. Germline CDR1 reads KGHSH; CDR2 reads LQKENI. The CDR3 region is CASSPSVADTQYF. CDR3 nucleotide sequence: TGTGCCAGCTCACCGAGCGTCGCAGATACGCAGTATTTT.

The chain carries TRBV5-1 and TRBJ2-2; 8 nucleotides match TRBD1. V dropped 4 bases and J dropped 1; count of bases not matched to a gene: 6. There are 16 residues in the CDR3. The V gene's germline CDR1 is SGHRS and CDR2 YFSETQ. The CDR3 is CASSPPGTGNTGELFF. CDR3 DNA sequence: TGCGCCAGCAGCCCCCCCGGGACAGGGAACACCGGGGAGCTGTTTTTT.

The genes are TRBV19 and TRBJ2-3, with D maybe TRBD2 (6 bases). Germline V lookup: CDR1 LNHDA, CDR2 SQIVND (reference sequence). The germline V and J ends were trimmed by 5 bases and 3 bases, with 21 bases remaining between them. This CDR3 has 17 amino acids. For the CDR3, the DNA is TGTGCCAGTAGTGTCCGGGACTTCGGAAGAGGTACAGATACGCAGTATTTT. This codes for CASSVRDFGRGTDTQYF.

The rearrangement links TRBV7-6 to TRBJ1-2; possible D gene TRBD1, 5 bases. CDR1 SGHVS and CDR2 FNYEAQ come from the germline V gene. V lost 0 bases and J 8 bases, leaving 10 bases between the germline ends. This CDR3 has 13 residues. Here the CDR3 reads CASSLAAGEGYTF. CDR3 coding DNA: TGTGCCAGCAGCTTAGCCGCGGGGGAAGGCTACACCTTC.

CDR3 region: CASSRDPGGNQPQHF. DNA for the CDR3: TGTGCCAGCAGCAGGGACCCCGGGGGCAATCAGCCCCAGCATTTT. V is TRBV5-4 and J is TRBJ1-5; D is possibly TRBD1 (5 bases). The germline V and J ends were trimmed by 4 bases and 2 bases, with 13 bases remaining between them. Germline CDR1 SGHNT, CDR2 YYREEE (reference sequence). The length of the CDR3 is 15 residues.

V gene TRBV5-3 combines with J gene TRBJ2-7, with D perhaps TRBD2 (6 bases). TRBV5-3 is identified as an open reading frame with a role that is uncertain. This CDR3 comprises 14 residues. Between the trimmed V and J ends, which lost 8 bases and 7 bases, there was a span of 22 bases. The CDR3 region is CASSGLGGVREQYF. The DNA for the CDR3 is TGTGCCAGCAGCGGTCTCGGGGGAGTTCGGGAGCAGTACTTC.

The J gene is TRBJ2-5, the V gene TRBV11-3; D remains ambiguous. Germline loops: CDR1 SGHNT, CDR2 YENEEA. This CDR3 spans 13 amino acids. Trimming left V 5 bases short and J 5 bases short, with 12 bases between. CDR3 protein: CASSLNSKETQYF. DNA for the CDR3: TGTGCCAGCAGCCTTAACAGCAAGGAGACCCAGTACTTC.

The CDR3 loop is CASSQRLAGVQYADTQYF. As DNA, the CDR3 is TGTGCCAGCAGCCAGCGTCTAGCGGGAGTTCAGTATGCAGATACGCAGTATTTT. The chain uses TRBV14 and TRBJ2-3; 10 positions agree with TRBD2. The junction had 13 bases not matched to a gene; V was cut back by 3 bases and J by 4 bases. The CDR3 contains 18 residues. CDR1 is SGHDN, CDR2 FVKESK, per germline.

CDR3 residues: CASRPPGAGPTEQYF. CDR3 in DNA: TGTGCCAGCAGGCCCCCAGGGGCAGGGCCTACGGAGCAGTACTTC. The chain combines TRBV6-6 with TRBJ2-7; D is possibly TRBD1 (6 bases). The germline V and J ends were trimmed by 6 bases and 7 bases, with 22 bases remaining between them. CDR1 is MNHNY and CDR2 is SVGAGI in the germline V gene (reference sequence). This CDR3 has 15 residues.

Here the CDR3 reads CASSLYTPRGQHTEAFF. In DNA form, the CDR3 reads TGTGCCAGCAGTTTATATACCCCTCGGGGACAGCACACTGAAGCTTTCTTT. The rearrangement uses TRBV28 and TRBJ1-1, with 7 positions matching TRBD1. The CDR3 length is 17 residues. Looked up from germline, CDR1 is MDHEN and CDR2 is SYDVKM. Losses at the gene ends were 1 base for V and 3 bases for J; bases not matched to a gene: 11.

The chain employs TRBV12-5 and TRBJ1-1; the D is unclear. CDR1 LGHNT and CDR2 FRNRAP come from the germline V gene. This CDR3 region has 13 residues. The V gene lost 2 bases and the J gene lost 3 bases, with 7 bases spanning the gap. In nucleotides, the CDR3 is TGTGCTAGTGGTTTGTCTCCTGACACTGAAGCTTTCTTT. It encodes CASGLSPDTEAFF.

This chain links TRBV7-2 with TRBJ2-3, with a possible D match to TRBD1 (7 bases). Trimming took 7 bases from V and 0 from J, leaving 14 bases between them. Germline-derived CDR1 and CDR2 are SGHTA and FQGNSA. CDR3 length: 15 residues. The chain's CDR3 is CASTMTGTSTDTQYF. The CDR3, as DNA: TGTGCCAGCACCATGACAGGGACTAGCACAGATACGCAGTATTTT.

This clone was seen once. The CDR3 sequence: CASSVGGTGHEKLFF. In nucleotides, the CDR3 is TGTGCCAGCAGTGTGGGCGGGACAGGGCATGAAAAACTGTTTTTT. The V gene is TRBV25-1, the J gene TRBJ1-4; 9 bases map to TRBD1. Germline loops: CDR1 MGHDK, CDR2 SYGVNS. V was clipped by 4 bases and J by 6 bases; unmatched bases: 6. The CDR3 runs 15 residues. Based on the CDR3 plus reference TRBV25-1 and TRBJ1-4, the full variable domain is EADIYQTPRYLVIGTGKKITLECSQTMGHDKMYWYQQDPGMELHLIHYSYGVNSTEKGDLSSESTVSRIRTEHFPLTLESARPSHTSQYLCASSVGGTGHEKLFFGSGTQLSVL.